This TCR beta chain was documented in a study of sequential checkpoint blockade in melanoma. For the study at large: Arm A got nivolumab then ipilimumab; arm B the reverse, 1:1. Matched biopsies came pretreatment and at week 13 for about 24 patients. Both treatment sequences were followed by maintenance nivolumab. TCRβ was sequenced from DNA of some 89 pretreatment tumors.

V lost 4 bases and J lost 3, with 12 bases in between. CDR1 SQVTM and CDR2 ANQGSEA come from the germline V gene. The CDR3 contains 13 residues. Data came from immunoSEQ multiplex PCR; TCRdb stores just in-frame clones and leaves some out. The sample lists some 19,000 clones; about 27% were seen once. The treatment is: randomized to nivolumab then ipilimumab (arm A) or the reverse (arm B). The J gene is TRBJ1-2, the V gene TRBV29-1; perhaps TRBD1 as D (5 bases). The sample in question was tumor tissue (inferred from file names), obtained from a patient given nivolumab and ipilimumab in sequence. The sequence derives from a human donor with melanoma. CDR3 in amino acids: CSVGEGLDYGYTF. CDR3 DNA: TGCAGCGTTGGAGAGGGGTTGGACTATGGCTACACCTTC.